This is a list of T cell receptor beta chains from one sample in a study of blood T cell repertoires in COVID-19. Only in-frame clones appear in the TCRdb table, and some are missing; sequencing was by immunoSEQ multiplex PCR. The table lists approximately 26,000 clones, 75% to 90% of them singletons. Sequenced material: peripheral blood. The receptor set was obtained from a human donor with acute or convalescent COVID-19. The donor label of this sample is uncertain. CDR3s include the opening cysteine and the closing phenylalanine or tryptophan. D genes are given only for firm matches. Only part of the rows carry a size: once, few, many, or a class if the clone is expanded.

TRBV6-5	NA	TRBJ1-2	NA	CASSSYNYGYTF	TGTGCCAGCAGTTCTTATAACTATGGCTACACCTTC
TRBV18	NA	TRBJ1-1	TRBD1	CASSTQGREAFF	TGTGCCAGCTCAACACAGGGGAGGGAAGCTTTCTTT
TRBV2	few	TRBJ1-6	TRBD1	CASRQGFQSPLHF	TGTGCCAGCCGACAGGGGTTTCAATCACCCCTCCACTTT
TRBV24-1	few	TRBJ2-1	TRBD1	CATSDLPNRGRLENNEQFF	TGTGCCACCAGTGATTTACCGAACAGGGGGCGCTTGGAGAACAATGAGCAGTTCTTC
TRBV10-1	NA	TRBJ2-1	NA	CASSEEGITPNNEQFF	TGCGCCAGCAGTGAGGAGGGTATAACGCCCAACAATGAGCAGTTCTTC
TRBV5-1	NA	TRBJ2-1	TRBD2	CASSLQAGGLANEQFF	TGCGCCAGCAGCTTGCAGGCGGGAGGACTAGCTAATGAGCAGTTCTTC
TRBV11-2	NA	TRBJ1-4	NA	CASSLDRGYFDEKLFF	TGTGCCAGCAGCTTAGACAGGGGCTATTTTGATGAAAAACTGTTTTTT
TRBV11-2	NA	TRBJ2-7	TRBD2	CASSRTSLYEQYF	TGTGCCAGCAGCCGGACTAGTCTATACGAGCAGTACTTC
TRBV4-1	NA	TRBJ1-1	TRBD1	CASSQGRGQWTEAFF	TGCGCCAGCAGCCAAGGCCGGGGACAGTGGACTGAAGCTTTCTTT
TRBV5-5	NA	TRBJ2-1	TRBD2	CASSLLAGGGNEQFF	TGTGCCAGCAGCTTGCTAGCGGGGGGGGGCAATGAGCAGTTCTTC
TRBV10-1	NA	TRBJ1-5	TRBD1	CASSESVWDRINQPQHF	TGCGCCAGCAGTGAGTCTGTATGGGACAGAATAAATCAGCCCCAGCATTTT
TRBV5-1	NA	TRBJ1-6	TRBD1	CASRGGAESSPLHF	TGCGCCAGCAGAGGGGGCGCGGAAAGTTCACCCCTCCACTTT